This paragraph covers one T cell receptor beta chain sequence. This CDR3 region has 17 residues. The J segment lost 8 bases and the V segment lost 4 bases, leaving 14 bases of the junction unmatched. CDR1 SGDLS and CDR2 YYNGEE come from the germline V gene. In the original processing: Counts of nucleated cells, estimated from reference gene primer amplification, were obtained. The protocol was immunoSEQ multiplex PCR, while the TCRdb copy is restricted to in-frame clones and leaves out a portion. The V and J calls and the clone size are those of that table, but D and trimming were determined from the DNA. The sample has under 150,000 clones; about 80% are singletons. This entry comes from a study of blood T cell repertoires in COVID-19. On the study more broadly: The study drew acute and convalescent COVID-19 samples from the United States, Italy and Spain. The analysed material was cDNA or gDNA that came from T cells, B-cell-depleted T cells, or PBMCs.

The sequence was obtained from a woman between 55 and 75 years old with acute or convalescent COVID-19. The chain joins TRBV9 to TRBJ1-4, with 10 bases that match TRBD1. Sequenced: peripheral blood. CDR3 in DNA: TGTGCCAGCAGCCCGCGTCCGGGGGGACAGGGGCTGGAAAAACTGTTTTTT. It codes for CASSPRPGGQGLEKLFF.